This T cell receptor (beta chain) comes out of a study of T-cell reconstitution after alpha-beta-depleted transplantation in children. This clonotype has only a few counts. Germline V gene lookup returns CDR1 SGHNT and CDR2 YENEEA. The CDR3 runs to 16 residues. V dropped 4 bases and J dropped 2 bases, with 14 bases sitting between them. The TCRbeta library was prepared with unique molecular identifiers. TCRdb redid the calling of the PCR reads with MiXCR, one entry per CDR3 protein. There are about 540,000 distinct CDR3 sequences in the sample; about a sixth occur only once, and about 3.1% lies in the top ten.

The sequence derives from a human donor who donated a stem cell graft to a child with acute lymphoblastic leukemia. The chain has TRBV11-3 and TRBJ2-2; D call uncertain. The sample was PBMCs from the stem cell graft donor, taken from the stem cell graft. CDR3 in DNA: TGTGCCAGCAGCTCCCGACTGAATACCAACACCGGGGAGCTGTTTTTT. It translates to CASSSRLNTNTGELFF. Complete variable domain (other parts from reference TRBV11-3 and TRBJ2-2): EAGVVQSPRYKIIEKKQPVAFWCNPISGHNTLYWYLQNLGQGPELLIRYENEEAVDDSQLPKDRFSAERLKGVDSTLKIQPAELGDSAVYLCASSSRLNTNTGELFFGEGSRLTVL.